One and the same sample provided the 5 T cell receptor beta chains below, sequenced in a study of Ad26.COV2.S vaccination and SARS-CoV-2 variants. Data came from immunoSEQ multiplex PCR; TCRdb stores just in-frame clones and leaves some out. Counted here are 180,000 or so clones, about 83% occurring once; the ten biggest clones make up about 5.5%. The material sequenced was peripheral blood, taken after recovery from COVID-19. These receptors were obtained from a human donor who had recovered from COVID-19.

The chain recombines TRBV9 with TRBJ1-3; TRBD1 might be the D (5 bases). The CDR3 totals 16 residues. V was cut by 4 bases and J by 4 bases, with 18 bases left in between. Germline V gene data show CDR1 as SGDLS and CDR2 as YYNGEE. The CDR3 nucleotides are TGTGCCAGCAGCCCCACCAGGGCTTTCTCGGGAAACACCATATATTTT. Its protein is CASSPTRAFSGNTIYF.

The chain joins TRBV2 to TRBJ2-7; the match to TRBD1 covers 9 bases. V was pared by 7 bases and J by 3 bases, with 7 bases of the junction left unmatched. The germline CDR1 and CDR2 sequences are SNHLY and FYNNEI. The CDR3 extends over 14 amino acids. The CDR3 nucleotides read TGTGCCAGCACCGGGACAGGGAGGGTCTACGAGCAGTACTTC. Translated, it gives CASTGTGRVYEQYF.

The chain is built from TRBV7-8 and TRBJ2-1, with D perhaps matching TRBD1 (5 bases). Deletions cut 3 bases from V and 4 bases from J, with 7 bases between. Germline values: CDR1 SGHVS, CDR2 FQNEAQ. This CDR3 is 13 amino acids long. The CDR3: CASSLDIYNEQFF. CDR3 DNA sequence: TGTGCCAGCAGCTTGGACATTTACAATGAGCAGTTCTTC.

This chain joins TRBV6-5 and TRBJ1-1; the D is unclear. CDR3 length equals 12 residues. V dropped 8 bases and J dropped 5 bases, with 12 bases sitting between them. CDR1 and CDR2 (germline): MNHEY, SVGAGI. The CDR3 nucleotides read TGTGCCAGCCAGAACCACGGTACTGAAGCTTTCTTT. Its protein product is CASQNHGTEAFF.

There are a few counts of this clone. The chain uses TRBV14 and TRBJ1-2, with 8 bases that match TRBD1. Per germline, CDR1 SGHDN and CDR2 FVKESK. Trimming at V came to 1 base and at J to 2 bases, leaving 21 bases not matched to a gene. The CDR3 runs to 21 residues. DNA for the CDR3: TGTGCCAGCAGCCAAGGTACCTTCGGACAGGGTCACAGTCTAAGGAACTATGGCTACACCTTC. Protein: CASSQGTFGQGHSLRNYGYTF. Filled out from reference TRBV14 and TRBJ1-2, the complete variable domain reads EAGVTQFPSHSVIEKGQTVTLRCDPISGHDNLYWYRRVMGKEIKFLLHFVKESKQDESGMPNNRFLAERTGGTYSTLKVQPAELEDSGVYFCASSQGTFGQGHSLRNYGYTFGSGTRLTVV.